The rows below give T cell receptor beta chains drawn from one sample of a study of blood T cells in healthy people across ages. TCRdb used MiXCR to reprocess the 5' RACE reads, holding one entry per CDR3 protein. The sample has hundreds of thousands of distinct CDR3 sequences; about 51% are singletons. The sample taken for sequencing was blood. The receptors were sampled from a woman older than 75 in good health. Each CDR3 is given with its conserved first and last residue. The order of the fields is V gene, clone size, J gene, D gene, CDR3 protein, CDR3 DNA. A D gene is named only where the DNA matches it firmly. Part of the rows lack a size; the others show once, few, many or a class for expanded clones.

v_gene: TRBV6-5; abundance: NA; j_gene: TRBJ2-3; d_gene: NA; CDR3aa: CASTRGAGTLTDTQYF; CDR3nt: TGTGCCAGCACCCGGGGAGCGGGGACACTCACAGATACGCAGTATTTT
v_gene: TRBV20-1; abundance: NA; j_gene: TRBJ2-3; d_gene: TRBD2; CDR3aa: CNARGRLAGGSGTDTQYF; CDR3nt: TGCAATGCTAGAGGTCGGCTAGCGGGGGGTTCAGGCACAGATACGCAGTATTTT
v_gene: TRBV2; abundance: NA; j_gene: TRBJ2-5; d_gene: NA; CDR3aa: CASSDNRDQETQYF; CDR3nt: TGTGCCAGCAGTGACAACAGGGACCAAGAGACCCAGTACTTC
v_gene: TRBV6-5; abundance: NA; j_gene: TRBJ1-2; d_gene: NA; CDR3aa: CASSYSGGHYGYTF; CDR3nt: TGTGCCAGCAGTTACTCGGGGGGTCACTATGGCTACACCTTC
v_gene: TRBV6-4; abundance: NA; j_gene: TRBJ2-4; d_gene: NA; CDR3aa: CASSDLALAKNIQYF; CDR3nt: TGTGCCAGCAGTGACCTCGCCCTAGCCAAAAACATTCAGTACTTC
v_gene: TRBV29-1; abundance: many; j_gene: TRBJ2-5; d_gene: TRBD1; CDR3aa: CSASGQGVTETQYF; CDR3nt: TGCAGCGCTAGTGGACAGGGCGTGACGGAGACCCAGTACTTC
v_gene: TRBV5-6; abundance: few; j_gene: TRBJ2-3; d_gene: TRBD2; CDR3aa: CASSWSGIPDTQYF; CDR3nt: TGTGCCAGCAGCTGGAGCGGGATCCCAGATACGCAGTATTTT
v_gene: TRBV6-1; abundance: NA; j_gene: TRBJ1-2; d_gene: NA; CDR3aa: CASSEGGTKTYGYTF; CDR3nt: TGTGCCAGCAGTGAGGGAGGGACGAAGACCTATGGCTACACCTTC
v_gene: TRBV25-1; abundance: NA; j_gene: TRBJ2-5; d_gene: NA; CDR3aa: CASSDWDHKETQYF; CDR3nt: TGTGCCAGCAGTGATTGGGACCACAAAGAGACCCAGTACTTC
v_gene: TRBV28; abundance: many; j_gene: TRBJ2-1; d_gene: NA; CDR3aa: CASGRIQGIYNEQFF; CDR3nt: TGTGCCAGCGGCCGAATACAGGGAATCTACAATGAGCAGTTCTTC
v_gene: TRBV7-3; abundance: NA; j_gene: TRBJ2-1; d_gene: TRBD2; CDR3aa: CASSFSGASSYNEQFF; CDR3nt: TGTGCCAGCAGCTTTAGCGGGGCAAGCTCCTACAATGAGCAGTTCTTC
v_gene: TRBV20-1; abundance: few; j_gene: TRBJ2-3; d_gene: TRBD1; CDR3aa: CSARGDRGSSRTDTQYF; CDR3nt: TGCAGTGCTAGAGGGGACAGGGGGTCTTCTCGCACAGATACGCAGTATTTT
v_gene: TRBV6-5; abundance: once; j_gene: TRBJ1-6; d_gene: NA; CDR3aa: CASSYGPLGPPLHF; CDR3nt: TGTGCCAGCAGTTACGGGCCATTAGGGCCGCCCCTCCACTTT
v_gene: TRBV28; abundance: once; j_gene: TRBJ1-2; d_gene: NA; CDR3aa: CASSLLGIDDGGYTF; CDR3nt: TGTGCCAGCAGTTTATTGGGCATCGATGATGGCGGCTACACCTTC
v_gene: TRBV4-2; abundance: NA; j_gene: TRBJ2-3; d_gene: TRBD2; CDR3aa: CASSQDWSGSRADTQYF; CDR3nt: TGTGCCAGCAGCCAAGACTGGAGCGGGAGCAGGGCAGATACGCAGTATTTT
v_gene: TRBV30; abundance: few; j_gene: TRBJ2-1; d_gene: NA; CDR3aa: CAWSVRGGINNEQFF; CDR3nt: TGTGCCTGGAGTGTACGCGGCGGGATAAACAATGAGCAGTTCTTC
v_gene: TRBV29-1; abundance: many; j_gene: TRBJ1-2; d_gene: NA; CDR3aa: CSVENDNYGYTF; CDR3nt: TGCAGCGTTGAAAATGATAACTATGGCTACACCTTC
v_gene: TRBV29-1; abundance: NA; j_gene: TRBJ1-5; d_gene: NA; CDR3aa: CSVSRDGYQPQHF; CDR3nt: TGCAGCGTTTCACGGGACGGCTATCAGCCCCAGCATTTT
v_gene: TRBV10-3; abundance: few; j_gene: TRBJ2-1; d_gene: TRBD2; CDR3aa: CAITASGRGDEQFF; CDR3nt: TGTGCCATAACGGCGAGCGGGAGGGGGGATGAGCAGTTCTTC
v_gene: TRBV14; abundance: NA; j_gene: TRBJ2-1; d_gene: NA; CDR3aa: CASSQDLEGNEQFF; CDR3nt: TGTGCCAGCAGCCAAGATCTAGAAGGGAATGAGCAGTTCTTC
v_gene: TRBV7-2; abundance: NA; j_gene: TRBJ2-7; d_gene: NA; CDR3aa: CATSSGDIAYEQYF; CDR3nt: TGTGCCACTTCCAGTGGGGACATAGCCTACGAGCAGTACTTC
v_gene: TRBV27; abundance: many; j_gene: TRBJ2-4; d_gene: TRBD2; CDR3aa: CASSPRLSGGGIQYF; CDR3nt: TGTGCCAGCAGTCCCCGGCTGTCTGGGGGGGGCATTCAGTACTTC
v_gene: TRBV7-2; abundance: NA; j_gene: TRBJ2-4; d_gene: NA; CDR3aa: CASSVGAGKNIQYF; CDR3nt: TGTGCCAGCAGCGTAGGGGCCGGCAAAAACATTCAGTACTTC
v_gene: TRBV6-1; abundance: NA; j_gene: TRBJ2-1; d_gene: TRBD2; CDR3aa: CVSSLGTSGRPYNEQFF; CDR3nt: TGTGTCAGCAGTCTTGGGACTAGCGGGAGGCCCTACAATGAGCAGTTCTTC
v_gene: TRBV20-1; abundance: many; j_gene: TRBJ1-5; d_gene: NA; CDR3aa: CSARDLRTAGGPQHF; CDR3nt: TGCAGTGCTAGAGATTTGAGGACAGCCGGTGGACCCCAGCATTTT
v_gene: TRBV5-1; abundance: few; j_gene: TRBJ2-2; d_gene: TRBD1; CDR3aa: CASSLGQGAAGELFF; CDR3nt: TGCGCCAGCAGCTTGGGACAGGGGGCCGCCGGGGAGCTGTTTTTT
v_gene: TRBV7-8; abundance: NA; j_gene: TRBJ2-1; d_gene: NA; CDR3aa: CASSARLVNNEQFF; CDR3nt: TGTGCCAGCAGCGCGCGACTAGTTAACAATGAGCAGTTCTTC
v_gene: TRBV27; abundance: many; j_gene: TRBJ2-5; d_gene: TRBD2; CDR3aa: CASSLSGGGSETQYF; CDR3nt: TGTGCCAGCAGTTTATCTGGCGGGGGATCGGAGACCCAGTACTTC